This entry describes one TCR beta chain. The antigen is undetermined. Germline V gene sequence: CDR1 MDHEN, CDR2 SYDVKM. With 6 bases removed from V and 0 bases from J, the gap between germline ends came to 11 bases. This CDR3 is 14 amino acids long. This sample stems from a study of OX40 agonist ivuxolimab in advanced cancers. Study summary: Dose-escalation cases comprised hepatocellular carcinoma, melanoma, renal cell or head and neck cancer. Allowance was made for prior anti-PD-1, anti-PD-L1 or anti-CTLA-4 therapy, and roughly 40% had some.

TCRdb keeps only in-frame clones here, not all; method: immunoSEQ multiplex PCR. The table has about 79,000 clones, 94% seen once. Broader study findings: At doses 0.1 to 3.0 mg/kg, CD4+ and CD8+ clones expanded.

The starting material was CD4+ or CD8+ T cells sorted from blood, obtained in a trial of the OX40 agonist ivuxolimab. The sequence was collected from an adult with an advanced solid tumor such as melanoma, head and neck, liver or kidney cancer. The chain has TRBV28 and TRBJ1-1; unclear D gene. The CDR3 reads CASRQQMMNTEAFF. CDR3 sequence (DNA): TGTGCCAGCAGGCAACAGATGATGAACACTGAAGCTTTCTTT.